Listed here are 18 T cell receptor beta chains from one sample, sequenced in a study of blood T cell repertoires in COVID-19. Profiled with immunoSEQ multiplex PCR; TCRdb holds only in-frame clones, not every one. The sample holds roughly 190,000 clones, around 82% seen once. Input material: peripheral blood. Source of these receptors: a human donor with acute or convalescent COVID-19. The donor label of this sample is uncertain.

The chain is built from TRBV7-8 and TRBJ1-6, with D unclear. CDR1 and CDR2 (germline): SGHVS, FQNEAQ. The CDR3 has 15 amino acids. The V end was cut by 7 bases, the J end by 9 bases, with 19 bases between. In DNA, the CDR3 is TGTGCCAGCACGATGGACCGGGGAGGACGTTCACCCCTCCACTTT. Translating gives CASTMDRGGRSPLHF. The whole variable domain, filled in from reference TRBV7-8 and TRBJ1-6, reads GAGVSQSPRYKVAKRGQDVALRCDPISGHVSLFWYQQALGQGPEFLTYFQNEAQLDKSGLPSDRFFAERPEGSVSTLKIQRTQQEDSAVYLCASTMDRGGRSPLHFGNGTRLTVT.

This rearrangement joins TRBV11-2 to TRBJ2-7; D is undetermined. Germline values: CDR1 SGHAT, CDR2 FQNNGV. This CDR3 spans 17 amino acids. The germline V and J ends were trimmed by 1 base and 0 bases, with 16 bases remaining between them. This CDR3 reads CASSLVLLATTSYEQYF. CDR3 DNA sequence: TGTGCCAGCAGCTTAGTCCTATTGGCGACAACCTCCTACGAGCAGTACTTC.

This chain joins TRBV2 and TRBJ1-5, with D unclear. The CDR3 length is 15 residues. The V and J ends lost 4 bases and 0 bases respectively, with 10 bases between them. Germline V gene sequence: CDR1 SNHLY, CDR2 FYNNEI. CDR3 DNA: TGTGCCAGCAGTGTGACAAAACCTAGCAATCAGCCCCAGCATTTT. Translating gives CASSVTKPSNQPQHF.

V and J are TRBV5-1 and TRBJ1-5, with D maybe TRBD1 (5 bases). Germline values: CDR1 SGHRS, CDR2 YFSETQ. V lost 4 bases and J lost 0, with 8 bases in between. CDR3 length equals 14 residues. Written as DNA, the CDR3 is TGCGCCAGCAGCCTAACAGGTAGCAATCAGCCCCAGCATTTT. Translating gives CASSLTGSNQPQHF.

The chain is built from TRBV11-2 and TRBJ2-7, with a weak D call TRBD2 (6 bases). CDR3 size: 15 residues. Germline CDR1 reads SGHAT; CDR2 reads FQNNGV. The V end was cut by 4 bases, the J end by 1 base, with 14 bases between. CDR3 bases: TGTGCCAGCAGCTCCCTGAGCGGGTTATCCTACGAGCAGTACTTC. Residues: CASSSLSGLSYEQYF.

The chain combines TRBV7-2 with TRBJ2-7, with D tentatively TRBD2 (5 bases). Germline-derived CDR1 and CDR2 are SGHTA and FQGNSA. CDR3 length: 14 amino acids. The V end was cut by 5 bases, the J end by 5 bases, with 16 bases between. CDR3 region: CASSPLWELNEQYF. DNA of the CDR3: TGTGCCAGCAGCCCCCTCTGGGAGCTAAACGAGCAGTACTTC.

The rearrangement uses TRBV11-3 and TRBJ2-2; the D gene is possibly TRBD1 (5 bases). Germline CDR1 is SGHNT and CDR2 is YENEEA. The CDR3 is 14 residues long. The V gene lost 5 bases and the J gene lost 4 bases, with 11 bases spanning the gap. This chain's CDR3 is CASSPYRSTGELFF. CDR3 in DNA: TGTGCCAGCAGCCCGTACAGGAGCACCGGGGAGCTGTTTTTT.

The rearrangement joins TRBV25-1 to TRBJ1-2; TRBD1 is a possible D gene (6 bases). Germline lookup yields CDR1 MGHDK and CDR2 SYGVNS. Between the trimmed V and J ends, which lost 6 bases and 4 bases, there was a span of 18 bases. The CDR3 length is 15 residues. Here the CDR3 reads CASSEGTINGYGYTF. In nucleotides, the CDR3 is TGTGCCAGCAGCGAGGGGACAATTAACGGCTATGGCTACACCTTC.

This chain links TRBV18 with TRBJ2-7, with TRBD2 matching 8 bases. Germline lookup yields CDR1 KGHSH and CDR2 LQKENI. V dropped 1 base and J dropped 2; count of bases not matched to a gene: 7. The CDR3 extends over 16 amino acids. The CDR3 coding sequence is TGTGCCAGCTCACCACAGATAGCGGGAAGTACCTACGAGCAGTACTTC. Translating it yields CASSPQIAGSTYEQYF.

The chain combines TRBV28 with TRBJ2-1, with D unclear. CDR1 MDHEN and CDR2 SYDVKM come from the germline V gene. This CDR3 contains 12 residues. V was pared by 4 bases and J by 6 bases, with 7 bases between. In nucleotides, the CDR3 is TGTGCCAGCAGTTCACAACCCAATGAGCAGTTCTTC. Translated: CASSSQPNEQFF. Full variable domain (rest looked up from reference TRBV28 and TRBJ2-1): DVKVTQSSRYLVKRTGEKVFLECVQDMDHENMFWYRQDPGLGLRLIYFSYDVKMKEKGDIPEGYSVSREKKERFSLILESASTNQTSMYLCASSSQPNEQFFGPGTRLTVL.

V usage is TRBV11-2 and J usage is TRBJ1-5; unclear D gene. CDR3 size: 15 residues. The germline V gene has CDR1 SGHAT and CDR2 FQNNGV. V was cut by 0 bases and J by 4 bases, with 10 bases left in between. The CDR3: CASSLDVGRNQPQHF. CDR3 DNA: TGTGCCAGCAGCTTAGATGTTGGGAGGAATCAGCCCCAGCATTTT.

The gene calls are TRBV10-3 and TRBJ2-3; tentatively, D is TRBD2 (7 bases). Looked up from germline, CDR1 is ENHRY and CDR2 is SYGVKD. The CDR3 extends over 14 amino acids. V lost 5 bases and J 5 bases, leaving 14 bases between the germline ends. Here the CDR3 reads CAISSGKGEDTQYF. As DNA, the CDR3 is TGTGCCATCAGTAGCGGGAAGGGGGAAGATACGCAGTATTTT.

The chain carries TRBV2 and TRBJ2-3, with TRBD2 identical over 10 bases. J was trimmed by 3 bases and V by 4 bases; bases with no gene match: 7. Germline lookup yields CDR1 SNHLY and CDR2 FYNNEI. The CDR3 is 16 amino acids. CDR3 in amino acids: CASSGARLAGTDTQYF. As DNA, the CDR3 is TGTGCCAGCAGTGGGGCGAGACTAGCGGGTACAGATACGCAGTATTTT.

The V call is TRBV7-9, the J call TRBJ2-2; D call uncertain. Germline assignment: CDR1 SEHNR and CDR2 FQNEAQ (reference sequence). CDR3 size: 16 residues. V dropped 3 bases and J dropped 1 base, with 12 bases sitting between them. The chain's CDR3 is CASSFLNTKNTGELFF. Written as DNA, the CDR3 is TGTGCCAGCAGCTTTTTGAACACTAAGAACACCGGGGAGCTGTTTTTT.

The chain uses TRBV5-1 and TRBJ2-7, with TRBD1 identical over 9 bases. The V and J ends lost 1 base and 3 bases, in that order; junction bases with no gene match: 11. Germline V gives CDR1 SGHRS, CDR2 YFSETQ. This CDR3 has 17 residues. In nucleotides, the CDR3 is TGCGCCAGCAGCTTGTTATCCCCGGGACAGGGAATCTACGAGCAGTACTTC. Its translation: CASSLLSPGQGIYEQYF.

The chain employs TRBV27 and TRBJ2-1; D is ambiguous. CDR1 MNHEY and CDR2 SMNVEV come from the germline V gene (reference sequence). V lost 5 bases to trimming and J lost 0 bases, with 11 bases between them. This CDR3 is 15 amino acids long. The CDR3 region is CASSPQFSSYNEQFF. CDR3 sequence (DNA): TGTGCCAGCAGTCCGCAGTTCAGCTCCTACAATGAGCAGTTCTTC.

V is TRBV4-1 and J is TRBJ1-4; no clear D. The V end was cut by 5 bases, the J end by 7 bases, with 11 bases between. The germline gives CDR1 MGHRA, CDR2 YSYEKL. This CDR3 spans 13 amino acids. The CDR3 reads CASSSGSGEKLFF. The CDR3 DNA reads as TGCGCCAGCAGCAGCGGTAGTGGTGAAAAACTGTTTTTT.

This chain uses TRBV19 with TRBJ1-3; D gene ambiguous. CDR3 length: 16 amino acids. Trimming removed 0 bases at V and 0 bases at J, with 9 bases between. The germline V gene encodes CDR1 LNHDA and CDR2 SQIVND (reference sequence). CDR3 sequence reads: CASSIERRSSGNTIYF. CDR3 nucleotides: TGTGCCAGTAGTATAGAGAGGCGCAGCTCTGGAAACACCATATATTTT.